This entry is about one T cell receptor (beta chain). Its antigen is unidentified. The CDR3 consists of 15 residues. J lost 4 bases, V lost 5 bases, and 9 bases had no gene match. From the 5' RACE reads, TCRdb called clonotypes with MiXCR, one entry per CDR3 protein. The table includes some 500,000 distinct CDR3 sequences, less than 25% detected once. The data were obtained in a study of identical twins. Findings and limits, study-wide: With abundant cord blood beta clonotypes, insertions were fewer; memory repertoires showed no such pattern.

In addition, the sample was reused for a study of T cells expressing NK-cell markers.

This TCR was recovered from a woman aged 18-35 years in good health. The chain uses TRBV12-3 or TRBV12-4 and TRBJ2-3; the match to TRBD2 covers 7 bases. Material for sequencing was CD4+ T cells sorted from blood. As DNA, the CDR3 is TGTGCCAGCAGTATACTAGCGAGCTCCTCAGATACGCAGTATTTT. This codes for CASSILASSSDTQYF.